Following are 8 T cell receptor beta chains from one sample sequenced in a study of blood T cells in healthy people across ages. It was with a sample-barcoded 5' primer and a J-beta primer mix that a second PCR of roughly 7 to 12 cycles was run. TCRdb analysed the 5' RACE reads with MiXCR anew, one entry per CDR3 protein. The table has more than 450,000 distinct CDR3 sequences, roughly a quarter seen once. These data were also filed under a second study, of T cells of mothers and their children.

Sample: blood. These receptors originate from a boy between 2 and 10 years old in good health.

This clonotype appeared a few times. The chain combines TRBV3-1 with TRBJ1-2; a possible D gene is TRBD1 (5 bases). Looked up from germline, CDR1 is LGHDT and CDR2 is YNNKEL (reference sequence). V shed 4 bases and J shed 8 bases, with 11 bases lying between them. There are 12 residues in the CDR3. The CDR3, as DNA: TGTGCCAGCAGCCCAGGGTCGGAAGGCTACACCTTC. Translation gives CASSPGSEGYTF.

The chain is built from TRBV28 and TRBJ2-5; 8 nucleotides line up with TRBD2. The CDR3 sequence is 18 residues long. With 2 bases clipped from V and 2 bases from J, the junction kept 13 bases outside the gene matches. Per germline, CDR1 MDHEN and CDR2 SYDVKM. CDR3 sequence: CASSLLSGGLAVQETQYF. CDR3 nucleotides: TGTGCCAGCAGTTTACTCTCGGGGGGGCTAGCGGTTCAAGAGACCCAGTACTTC. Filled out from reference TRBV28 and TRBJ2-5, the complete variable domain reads DVKVTQSSRYLVKRTGEKVFLECVQDMDHENMFWYRQDPGLGLRLIYFSYDVKMKEKGDIPEGYSVSREKKERFSLILESASTNQTSMYLCASSLLSGGLAVQETQYFGPGTRLLVL.

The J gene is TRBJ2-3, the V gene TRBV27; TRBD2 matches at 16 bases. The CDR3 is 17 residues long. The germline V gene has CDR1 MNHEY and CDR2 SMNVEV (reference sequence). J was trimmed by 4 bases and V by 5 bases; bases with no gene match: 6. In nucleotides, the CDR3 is TGTGCCAGCAGTCCCGGGACTAGCGGGGGGGTCGCAGATACGCAGTATTTT. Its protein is CASSPGTSGGVADTQYF.

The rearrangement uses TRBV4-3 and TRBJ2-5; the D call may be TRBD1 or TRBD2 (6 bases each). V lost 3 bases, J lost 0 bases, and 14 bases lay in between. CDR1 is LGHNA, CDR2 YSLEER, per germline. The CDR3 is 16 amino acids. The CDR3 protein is CASSHEGGPHQETQYF. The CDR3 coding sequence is TGCGCCAGCAGCCATGAGGGGGGACCACACCAAGAGACCCAGTACTTC.

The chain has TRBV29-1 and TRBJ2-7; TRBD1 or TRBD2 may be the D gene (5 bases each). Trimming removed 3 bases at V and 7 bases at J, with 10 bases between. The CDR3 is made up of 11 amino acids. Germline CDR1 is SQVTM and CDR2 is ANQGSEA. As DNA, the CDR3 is TGCAGCGTTGAGACTTGGGGGGAGCAGTACTTC. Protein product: CSVETWGEQYF.

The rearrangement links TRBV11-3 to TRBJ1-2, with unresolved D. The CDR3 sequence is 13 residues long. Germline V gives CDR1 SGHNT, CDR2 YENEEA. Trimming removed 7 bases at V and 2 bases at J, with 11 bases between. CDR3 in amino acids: CASIRISNYGYTF. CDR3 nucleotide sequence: TGTGCCAGCATCCGAATTTCGAACTATGGCTACACCTTC.

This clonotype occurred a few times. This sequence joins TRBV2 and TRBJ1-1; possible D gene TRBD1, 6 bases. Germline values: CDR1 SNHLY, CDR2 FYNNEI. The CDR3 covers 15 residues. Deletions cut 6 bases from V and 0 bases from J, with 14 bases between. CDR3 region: CASRARGRLNTEAFF. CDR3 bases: TGTGCCAGCAGAGCCAGGGGACGGCTGAACACTGAAGCTTTCTTT.

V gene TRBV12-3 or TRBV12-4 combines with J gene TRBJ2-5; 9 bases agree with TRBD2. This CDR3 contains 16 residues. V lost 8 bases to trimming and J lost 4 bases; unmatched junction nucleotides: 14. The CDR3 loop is CASLSSSGGRGETQYF. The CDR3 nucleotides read TGTGCCAGCCTTAGTAGTAGCGGGGGAAGAGGAGAGACCCAGTACTTC.